The 17 T cell receptor beta chains reported below all come from one sample, sequenced in a study of OX40 agonist ivuxolimab in advanced cancers. Only in-frame clones appear in the TCRdb table, and some are missing; sequencing was by immunoSEQ multiplex PCR. The sample comprises approximately 39,000 clones, approximately 78% of which are singletons, and 22% rests with the top ten. Sequenced here: CD4+ or CD8+ T cells sorted from blood, sampled in a trial of the OX40 agonist ivuxolimab. These receptors all come from an adult with an advanced solid tumor such as melanoma, head and neck, liver or kidney cancer.

This sequence joins TRBV28 and TRBJ2-7, with unresolved D. CDR1 is MDHEN, CDR2 SYDVKM, per germline. The CDR3 is 14 amino acids. Trimming cost V 6 bases and J 1 base, with 13 bases left between them. Here the CDR3 reads CASSPPTPSYEQYF. The CDR3, as DNA: TGTGCCAGCAGCCCACCGACTCCATCCTACGAGCAGTACTTC.

This chain links TRBV7-4 with TRBJ1-2; TRBD1 agrees at 8 bases. Germline values: CDR1 SGHVT, CDR2 SQSDAQ. The CDR3 length is 13 residues. J lost 5 bases, V lost 5 bases, and 4 bases had no gene match. CDR3 DNA: TGTGCCAGCAGCCGGACAGGGAGGTATGGCTACACCTTC. Its protein product is CASSRTGRYGYTF.

The chain uses TRBV28 and TRBJ1-6; D not resolved. CDR1 and CDR2 (germline): MDHEN, SYDVKM. This CDR3 is built from 12 residues. Trimming removed 2 bases at V and 6 bases at J, with 2 bases between. In DNA form, the CDR3 reads TGTGCCAGCAGTTTAATTAATTCACCCCTCCACTTT. Its translation is CASSLINSPLHF.

This CDR3 reads CASSLPGDWSLGWYF. The CDR3 DNA sequence: TGTGCCAGCAGCCTTCCTGGGGACTGGTCCCTTGGGTGGTACTTC. The V and J genes are TRBV7-2 and TRBJ2-7; tentative D call: TRBD2 (6 bases). V was shortened by 5 bases and J by 12 bases, with 26 bases between the two germline ends. Germline V gene sequence: CDR1 SGHTA, CDR2 FQGNSA. The CDR3 length is 15 residues.

CDR3 nucleotides: TGCGCCAGCAGCATAGGTCAGCAGGGGCGTGTAACCGGGGAGCTGTTTTTT. It encodes CASSIGQQGRVTGELFF. The chain combines TRBV4-1 with TRBJ2-2, with D possibly TRBD1 on 6 matching bases. The CDR3 sequence is 17 residues long. Per the germline V gene, CDR1 is MGHRA and CDR2 is YSYEKL. The V end was cut by 5 bases, the J end by 5 bases, with 21 bases between.

The chain carries TRBV12-5 and TRBJ2-7, with 9 bases identical to TRBD1. Germline assignment: CDR1 LGHNT and CDR2 FRNRAP. This CDR3 has 13 amino acids. J gave up 3 bases and V 4 bases, and 1 base lay outside the gene matches. The CDR3 loop reads CASGWDRDYEQYF. The CDR3 bases are TGTGCTAGTGGTTGGGACAGGGACTACGAGCAGTACTTC.

This clone has just one count. The rearrangement uses TRBV7-9 and TRBJ2-2; D is unresolved. V lost 5 bases and J 5 bases, leaving 15 bases between the germline ends. The CDR3 has 15 residues. The germline gives CDR1 SEHNR, CDR2 FQNEAQ (reference sequence). CDR3 amino acids: CASSPAPFGTGELFF. CDR3 bases: TGTGCCAGCAGCCCTGCCCCTTTTGGGACCGGGGAGCTGTTTTTT. The entire variable domain, with the rest obtained from reference TRBV7-9 and TRBJ2-2, is as follows: DTGVSQNPRHKITKRGQNVTFRCDPISEHNRLYWYRQTLGQGPEFLTYFQNEAQLEKSRLLSDRFSAERPKGSFSTLEIQRTEQGDSAMYLCASSPAPFGTGELFFGEGSRLTVL.

The chain uses TRBV11-2 and TRBJ2-1; 8 bases are shared with TRBD2. CDR1 and CDR2 (germline): SGHAT, FQNNGV. There are 14 residues in the CDR3. V lost 3 bases to trimming and J lost 10 bases; unmatched junction nucleotides: 8. The CDR3 protein is CASSLVLAGNEQFF. Here the CDR3 DNA reads TGTGCCAGCAGCTTGGTTTTAGCGGGGAACGAGCAGTTCTTC.

V and J are TRBV6-5 and TRBJ1-1; 7 positions agree with TRBD1. V shed 2 bases and J 8 bases; nucleotides not matched to a gene: 2. The CDR3 contains 12 residues. From germline, CDR1 is MNHEY and CDR2 SVGAGI. The CDR3 reads CASSYGDREAFF. Here the CDR3 DNA reads TGTGCCAGCAGTTACGGGGACAGAGAAGCTTTCTTT.

This clone is classed as medium-sized. J is TRBJ1-2 and V is TRBV27; tentative D call: TRBD1 (6 bases). Germline V gives CDR1 MNHEY, CDR2 SMNVEV (reference sequence). Trimming removed 10 bases at V and 4 bases at J, with 13 bases between. The CDR3 is made up of 12 amino acids. The CDR3 region is CAIQGSSYGYTF. CDR3 nucleotides: TGTGCCATTCAGGGGTCCTCCTATGGCTACACCTTC.

The chain uses TRBV19 and TRBJ1-5, with D perhaps matching TRBD1 (6 bases). Trimming removed 6 bases at V and 1 base at J, with 13 bases between. CDR1 LNHDA and CDR2 SQIVND come from the germline V gene (reference sequence). This CDR3 region has 15 residues. The CDR3 bases are TGTGCCAGTAGCACAGGGTACTGGAGCAATCAGCCCCAGCATTTT. Translated: CASSTGYWSNQPQHF. Filled out from reference TRBV19 and TRBJ1-5, the complete variable domain reads DGGITQSPKYLFRKEGQNVTLSCEQNLNHDAMYWYRQDPGQGLRLIYYSQIVNDFQKGDIAEGYSVSREKKESFPLTVTSAQKNPTAFYLCASSTGYWSNQPQHFGDGTRLSIL.

The chain links TRBV19 to TRBJ2-1; D uncertain. The CDR3 contains 13 residues. V lost 0 bases to trimming and J lost 9 bases, with 9 bases between them. Germline V lookup: CDR1 LNHDA, CDR2 SQIVND (reference sequence). CDR3 DNA: TGTGCCAGTAGTATAGACGATAGGAGTGAGCAGTTCTTC. Translating it yields CASSIDDRSEQFF.

The chain joins TRBV6-5 to TRBJ1-4; the D gene is possibly TRBD1 (5 bases). Trimming took off 5 bases at V and 3 bases at J, with 10 bases between the two ends. Germline values: CDR1 MNHEY, CDR2 SVGAGI. The CDR3 is made up of 14 amino acids. The CDR3 is CASSEGRSNEKLFF. In DNA form, the CDR3 reads TGTGCCAGCAGTGAGGGGCGGTCTAATGAAAAACTGTTTTTT.

This clone was recorded once. V usage is TRBV10-3 and J usage is TRBJ2-1; TRBD2 agrees at 8 bases. CDR1 is ENHRY, CDR2 SYGVKD, per germline. CDR3 length: 16 amino acids. V lost 0 bases, J lost 6 bases, and 7 bases stayed unmatched. The CDR3 sequence is CAISESDGGELNEQFF. The CDR3 nucleotides are TGTGCCATCAGTGAGTCCGACGGGGGGGAGCTCAATGAGCAGTTCTTC.

The chain joins TRBV7-3 to TRBJ2-1; D not certain. CDR1 SGHTA and CDR2 FQGTGA come from the germline V gene. V lost 5 bases, J lost 6 bases, and 17 bases lay in between. The CDR3 is 15 residues long. The CDR3, as DNA: TGTGCCAGCAGCAAGCTTCGGGCGGCCCGCAATGAGCAGTTCTTC. Translation: CASSKLRAARNEQFF.

This clone has just one count. The chain recombines TRBV7-8 with TRBJ2-7, with 10 bases matching TRBD1. Germline V gene data show CDR1 as SGHVS and CDR2 as FQNEAQ. This CDR3 spans 14 amino acids. V shed 4 bases and J 6 bases; nucleotides not matched to a gene: 6. The CDR3 here is CASSSRDRGGEQYF. CDR3 in DNA: TGTGCCAGCAGCTCCCGGGACAGGGGTGGCGAGCAGTACTTC. Together with reference TRBV7-8 and TRBJ2-7, the CDR3 gives the full variable domain: GAGVSQSPRYKVAKRGQDVALRCDPISGHVSLFWYQQALGQGPEFLTYFQNEAQLDKSGLPSDRFFAERPEGSVSTLKIQRTQQEDSAVYLCASSSRDRGGEQYFGPGTRLTVT.

There are a few counts of this clone. The rearrangement links TRBV4-1 to TRBJ1-5, with D perhaps TRBD1 (5 bases). Trimming left V 4 bases short and J 6 bases short, with 16 bases between. CDR1 and CDR2 from the germline V gene are MGHRA and YSYEKL. The CDR3 totals 15 residues. Written as DNA, the CDR3 is TGCGCCAGCAGCCTAAGTTCAACAGGAAGTCAGCCCCAGCATTTT. Translating it yields CASSLSSTGSQPQHF.